Each of the 30 T cell receptor beta chains below was sequenced from the same sample in a study of T cell responses to AZD1222 COVID-19 vaccine. TCRdb's table, derived via immunoSEQ multiplex PCR, lists solely in-frame clones and lacks some. The sample yields about 150,000 clones, roughly 88% seen once. The material sequenced was peripheral blood, taken on day 0 of AZD1222 vaccination. The receptors stem from an adult in good health.

This chain uses TRBV30 with TRBJ1-1; unclear D gene. CDR1 is GTSNPN and CDR2 is SVGIG in the germline V gene (reference sequence). V lost 1 base to trimming and J lost 0 bases, with 12 bases between them. The CDR3 covers 15 residues. CDR3 DNA sequence: TGTGCCTGGAGTGGGACCGAGAACCTGAACACTGAAGCTTTCTTT. Protein: CAWSGTENLNTEAFF.

Points on this clone: A junction end diverges from the germline sequence, so it may reflect a read error. V and J are TRBV25-1 and TRBJ1-6; no definite D call. The CDR3 is 17 residues long. Germline values: CDR1 MGHDK, CDR2 SYGVNS. The DNA of the CDR3 is TGTGCCAGCAGTGAAGAATGGTCCTCCTCCCATAATTCACCCCTCCACTTT. Amino acids: CASSEEWSSSHNSPLHF.

This clone was found once. The V and J genes are TRBV27 and TRBJ1-4; D is uncertain. CDR3 length equals 12 residues. Germline V gene data show CDR1 as MNHEY and CDR2 as SMNVEV (reference sequence). The V and J ends lost 6 bases and 8 bases respectively, with 10 bases between them. The CDR3 region has the DNA TGTGCCAGCAGGGACTTCGGGGAAAAACTGTTTTTT. Encoded protein: CASRDFGEKLFF.

V is TRBV5-1 and J is TRBJ2-5, with 7 positions matching TRBD2. The junction had 7 bases not matched to a gene; V was cut back by 0 bases and J by 5 bases. CDR1 is SGHRS and CDR2 is YFSETQ in the germline V gene. The CDR3 runs 15 residues. The CDR3 reads CASSLDGRPVETQYF. The CDR3 DNA follows: TGCGCCAGCAGCTTGGACGGGAGGCCGGTGGAGACCCAGTACTTC.

As to this clone: The identical CDR3 is also encoded by other nucleotide sequences in the sample. The chain carries TRBV9 and TRBJ2-3, with D possibly being TRBD2 (6 bases). There are 15 residues in the CDR3. Per germline, CDR1 SGDLS and CDR2 YYNGEE. Between the trimmed V and J ends, which lost 0 bases and 1 base, there was a span of 9 bases. This chain's CDR3 is CASSVGWGGTDTQYF. CDR3 DNA: TGTGCCAGCAGCGTAGGTTGGGGGGGCACAGATACGCAGTATTTT.

V gene TRBV11-2 combines with J gene TRBJ1-2; maybe TRBD1 (6 bases). Germline CDR1 is SGHAT and CDR2 is FQNNGV. This CDR3 has 13 amino acids. The V gene lost 5 bases and the J gene lost 8 bases, with 15 bases spanning the gap. CDR3 residues: CASSLRQVLGYTF. In DNA, the CDR3 is TGTGCCAGCAGCCTCCGACAGGTTCTAGGCTACACCTTC.

DNA of the CDR3: TGTGCCAGTAGTCCCTGGTGGGGGGCTAACAATGAGCAGTTCTTC. Translating gives CASSPWWGANNEQFF. The chain uses TRBV19 and TRBJ2-1; D tentatively fits TRBD1 or TRBD2 (6 bases each). The CDR3 is made up of 15 amino acids. Trimming left V 5 bases short and J 5 bases short, with 16 bases between. The V gene's germline CDR1 is LNHDA and CDR2 SQIVND (reference sequence).

The chain uses TRBV5-1 and TRBJ2-7, with 14 bases fitting TRBD2. The V and J ends lost 3 bases and 5 bases, in that order; junction bases with no gene match: 4. Germline CDR1 reads SGHRS; CDR2 reads YFSETQ. The CDR3 loop spans 15 amino acids. The CDR3 bases are TGCGCCAGCAGCTCCCCGGGACTAGCGGGAGACGAGCAGTACTTC. Translated, it gives CASSSPGLAGDEQYF.

The V call is TRBV7-2, the J call TRBJ2-2; D possibly uses TRBD1 or TRBD2 (6 bases each). Germline V gene data show CDR1 as SGHTA and CDR2 as FQGNSA. The CDR3 is 17 amino acids. V was clipped by 3 bases and J by 0 bases, with 14 bases between them. CDR3 coding DNA: TGTGCCAGCAGCTTTCAGGGGAGGTTCGCGAACACCGGGGAGCTGTTTTTT. Translation: CASSFQGRFANTGELFF.

The V call is TRBV7-2, the J call TRBJ1-3; weak D call: TRBD1 (5 bases). Germline lookup yields CDR1 SGHTA and CDR2 FQGNSA. There are 18 residues in the CDR3. Trimming stripped 1 base from V and 0 bases from J, with 16 bases between. CDR3 bases: TGTGCCAGCAGCTTAGGAGGTGGGGGAGCCTTCTCTGGAAACACCATATATTTT. It is translated as CASSLGGGGAFSGNTIYF.

This chain links TRBV19 with TRBJ2-3, with 12 bases fitting TRBD2. The CDR3 runs to 17 residues. The trim removed 5 bases at V and 4 bases at J, leaving 10 bases unmatched. Per germline, CDR1 LNHDA and CDR2 SQIVND (reference sequence). CDR3 DNA sequence: TGTGCCAGTAGTCGCCCCCCTAGCGGGAGGGCCCCAGATACGCAGTATTTT. Its protein is CASSRPPSGRAPDTQYF.

This clone appeared a single time. V and J are TRBV6-4 and TRBJ1-1; TRBD1 is a possible D gene (5 bases). The CDR3 is 13 amino acids. Germline CDR1 reads MRHNA; CDR2 reads SNTAGT. The V and J ends lost 5 bases and 4 bases respectively, with 11 bases between them. This CDR3 reads CASSQGRGTEAFF. In DNA, the CDR3 is TGTGCCAGCAGTCAGGGACGGGGCACTGAAGCTTTCTTT.

The rearrangement uses TRBV6-2 or TRBV6-3 and TRBJ1-2; no clear D gene. The V and J ends lost 2 bases and 2 bases respectively, with 6 bases between them. Germline V gene sequence: CDR1 MNHEY, CDR2 SVGEGT. This CDR3 spans 13 amino acids. The CDR3 region has the DNA TGTGCCAGCAGTTACGGGCAGAACTATGGCTACACCTTC. Its protein is CASSYGQNYGYTF.

This clone showed up just a few times. This sequence joins TRBV5-5 and TRBJ1-1; D unclear. CDR1 is SGHKS, CDR2 YYEKEE, per germline (reference sequence). V was cut by 0 bases and J by 4 bases, with 10 bases left in between. The CDR3 is 14 amino acids. The CDR3 region is CASSLVGRSTEAFF. The CDR3 DNA sequence: TGTGCCAGCAGCTTGGTCGGACGGAGCACTGAAGCTTTCTTT.

The chain couples TRBV7-8 to TRBJ1-4, with a tentative D call TRBD1 (6 bases). The ends were cut back, 10 bases at V and 8 bases at J, with 17 bases in the middle. The CDR3 spans 13 residues. The germline gives CDR1 SGHVS, CDR2 FQNEAQ. In DNA, the CDR3 is TGTGCCACCCTGACGGAGGGGGAGGAAAAACTGTTTTTT. The encoded protein is CATLTEGEEKLFF.

J is TRBJ2-2 and V is TRBV9; possibly TRBD2 for D (6 bases). This CDR3 has 15 amino acids. V was pared by 4 bases and J by 1 base, with 11 bases between. The germline CDR1 and CDR2 sequences are SGDLS and YYNGEE. CDR3 protein: CASSFGAGNTGELFF. CDR3 DNA sequence: TGTGCCAGCAGCTTCGGAGCGGGGAACACCGGGGAGCTGTTTTTT.

CDR3 protein: CASTRDRATYEQYF. The CDR3 DNA reads TGTGCCAGCACCCGGGACAGGGCCACCTACGAGCAGTACTTC. V is TRBV6-5 and J is TRBJ2-7; 9 positions match TRBD1. This CDR3 comprises 14 residues. The germline gives CDR1 MNHEY, CDR2 SVGAGI. The J segment lost 2 bases and the V segment lost 7 bases, leaving 6 bases of the junction unmatched.

The chain recombines TRBV5-4 with TRBJ1-5; tentative D call: TRBD1 (5 bases). The V end lost 2 bases, the J end lost 3 bases, and 9 bases lay between the germline ends. The CDR3 totals 14 residues. Germline loops: CDR1 SGHNT, CDR2 YYREEE (reference sequence). This CDR3 is CASSFAGVNQPQHF. The CDR3, as DNA: TGTGCCAGCAGCTTCGCGGGGGTCAATCAGCCCCAGCATTTT. The full variable domain, with the rest looked up from reference TRBV5-4 and TRBJ1-5, is ETGVTQSPTHLIKTRGQQVTLRCSSQSGHNTVSWYQQALGQGPQFIFQYYREEENGRGNFPPRFSGLQFPNYSSELNVNALELDDSALYLCASSFAGVNQPQHFGDGTRLSIL.

The chain carries TRBV27 and TRBJ2-1, with 9 bases aligning to TRBD1. V lost 10 bases, J lost 0 bases, and 16 bases stayed unmatched. From germline, CDR1 is MNHEY and CDR2 SMNVEV (reference sequence). The CDR3 is 18 residues long. The CDR3 nucleotides are TGTGCCACTAGGATGGGGACAGGGAGGGAGATCTCCTACAATGAGCAGTTCTTC. Its translation is CATRMGTGREISYNEQFF.

The chain employs TRBV5-1 and TRBJ1-1, with D possibly matching TRBD1 (6 bases). The CDR3 is 15 residues long. Trimming stripped 2 bases from V and 2 bases from J, with 13 bases between. Germline V gene data show CDR1 as SGHRS and CDR2 as YFSETQ. CDR3: CASSLTGKSNTEAFF. The CDR3 DNA reads TGCGCCAGCAGCTTAACAGGGAAATCAAACACTGAAGCTTTCTTT. Full variable domain (missing parts from reference TRBV5-1 and TRBJ1-1): KAGVTQTPRYLIKTRGQQVTLSCSPISGHRSVSWYQQTPGQGLQFLFEYFSETQRNKGNFPGRFSGRQFSNSRSEMNVSTLELGDSALYLCASSLTGKSNTEAFFGQGTRLTVV.

This clone was seen a handful of times. The rearrangement joins TRBV5-4 to TRBJ2-7; D perhaps matches TRBD1 (6 bases). Germline V gene lookup returns CDR1 SGHNT and CDR2 YYREEE (reference sequence). With 0 bases removed from V and 1 base from J, the gap between germline ends came to 11 bases. This CDR3 region has 15 residues. The CDR3 protein is CASSLAPTGSYEQYF. The CDR3 DNA reads as TGTGCCAGCAGCTTGGCTCCGACAGGTTCCTACGAGCAGTACTTC.

V gene TRBV10-3 combines with J gene TRBJ1-1; D possibly corresponds to TRBD1 (6 bases). This CDR3 is 14 amino acids long. Trimming left V 6 bases short and J 3 bases short, with 14 bases between. Germline V lookup: CDR1 ENHRY, CDR2 SYGVKD. In nucleotides, the CDR3 is TGTGCCATCAGAGCACAGGGCCCGGACACTGAAGCTTTCTTT. This sequence encodes CAIRAQGPDTEAFF.

The CDR3 region is CASSLATSYEQYF. Here the CDR3 DNA reads TGTGCCAGCAGCTTGGCAACTTCCTACGAGCAGTACTTC. The J gene is TRBJ2-7, the V gene TRBV5-8; no reliable D call. The V and J ends lost 0 bases and 1 base respectively, with 5 bases between them. Germline CDR1 is SGHTS and CDR2 is YDEGEE. The CDR3 extends over 13 amino acids. The variable domain in full, with the rest retrieved from reference TRBV5-8 and TRBJ2-7, is EAGVTQSPTHLIKTRGQQATLRCSPISGHTSVYWYQQALGLGLQFLLWYDEGEERNRGNFPPRFSGRQFPNYSSELNVNALELEDSALYLCASSLATSYEQYFGPGTRLTVT.

The rearrangement joins TRBV19 to TRBJ1-5; 7 positions agree with TRBD1. Trimming cost V 4 bases and J 3 bases; bases outside gene matches: 9. The V gene's germline CDR1 is LNHDA and CDR2 SQIVND (reference sequence). The CDR3 consists of 16 residues. Written as DNA, the CDR3 is TGTGCCAGTAGTAACAGGGGTTTAGGGAACAATCAGCCCCAGCATTTT. Translated, it gives CASSNRGLGNNQPQHF.

The gene calls are TRBV11-2 and TRBJ1-1, with D uncertain. The germline CDR1 and CDR2 sequences are SGHAT and FQNNGV. Trimming took 3 bases from V and 3 from J, leaving 8 bases between them. The CDR3 loop spans 13 amino acids. CDR3 sequence (DNA): TGTGCCAGCAGCTTTTTTGGGGACACTGAAGCTTTCTTT. This translates into CASSFFGDTEAFF.

The rearrangement joins TRBV3-1 (or the pseudogene TRBV3-2) to TRBJ1-2, with unresolved D. The CDR3 is 16 residues long. CDR1 is LGHDT and CDR2 is YNNKEL in the germline V gene (reference sequence). V lost 1 base and J 1 base, leaving 13 bases between the germline ends. The CDR3 DNA reads TGTGCCAGCAGCCAAGTAGATCCGGGTAGTAACTATGGCTACACCTTC. Translation gives CASSQVDPGSNYGYTF.

The rearrangement uses TRBV7-9 and TRBJ1-3; D call uncertain. The germline CDR1 and CDR2 sequences are SEHNR and FQNEAQ (reference sequence). V lost 5 bases to trimming and J lost 4 bases, with 15 bases between them. CDR3 size: 15 residues. The DNA for the CDR3 is TGTGCCAGCAGCCCCATCGACCGGAGAGGAAACACCATATATTTT. This encodes CASSPIDRRGNTIYF.

The chain uses TRBV4-1 and TRBJ2-3; D not resolved. The CDR3 is made up of 13 amino acids. Germline V gives CDR1 MGHRA, CDR2 YSYEKL. Trimming left V 4 bases short and J 0 bases short, with 5 bases between. For the CDR3, the DNA is TGCGCCAGCAGCCTCCGGAGCACAGATACGCAGTATTTT. This translates into CASSLRSTDTQYF.

The chain uses TRBV28 and TRBJ2-1; TRBD2 might be the D (5 bases). CDR1 is MDHEN and CDR2 is SYDVKM in the germline V gene. Trimming took off 6 bases at V and 2 bases at J, with 17 bases between the two ends. The CDR3 is 16 residues long. The CDR3 sequence: CASRTARSGPYNEQFF. The CDR3 DNA reads as TGTGCCAGCAGAACAGCGAGGAGCGGACCCTACAATGAGCAGTTCTTC.

This chain links TRBV27 with TRBJ2-2; a weak D match, TRBD2 (7 bases). The germline CDR1 and CDR2 sequences are MNHEY and SMNVEV (reference sequence). V was cut by 3 bases and J by 6 bases, with 17 bases left in between. The length of the CDR3 is 16 residues. The CDR3 region is CASSLRGGSWAGELFF. CDR3 nucleotides: TGTGCCAGCAGTTTGAGGGGGGGGAGTTGGGCCGGGGAGCTGTTTTTT.